Here is one T cell receptor beta chain with its context. In the original analysis: Reference gene primer amplification in the assay estimated nucleated cell counts. Clones were sequenced by immunoSEQ multiplex PCR, and TCRdb holds only the in-frame ones, with some missing. Clonal size and the V and J genes are those of that table, whereas D and trimming came from the DNA. The table has 100,000 or so clones, almost 95% seen once. The sample belongs to a study of blood T cell repertoires in COVID-19. On the study more broadly: Whether acute or convalescent, the COVID-19 samples came from the United States, Italy and Spain. From T cells, B-cell-depleted T cells, or PBMCs came the material, which was cDNA or gDNA.

This CDR3 has 13 residues. The germline gives CDR1 SNHLY, CDR2 FYNNEI. V was shortened by 6 bases and J by 6 bases, with 14 bases between the two germline ends. Sequences were obtained from peripheral blood. The chain joins TRBV2 to TRBJ1-1, with D uncertain. This clonotype was obtained from a man aged 50-60 years with active COVID-19. CDR3 nucleotides: TGTGCCAGCAGCCCTGGGGAGATAGCTGAAGCTTTCTTT. It yields the protein CASSPGEIAEAFF.